The TCR beta chain described here comes from a study of cytomegalovirus exposure and HLA in healthy donors. Notes on the study in general: Previously analyzed data showed that most TCR beta V segments were productive at a frequency of about 90% or about 30%.

The study ran its PCR with 60 Vbeta and 13 Jbeta primers. The assay was immunoSEQ multiplex PCR, and TCRdb's table has in-frame clones only and misses some. The sample has roughly 200,000 clones, approximately 78% seen once; the top ten hold around 3%. Germline V CDR1 and CDR2: MNHNY, SVGAGI (reference sequence). The V segment lost 2 bases and the J segment 6 bases; nucleotides outside the gene matches: 4. This CDR3 has 15 residues. Concerning this clone: Its antigen remains unknown.

The source is a man aged 25 to 40 in good health and CMV-seronegative. Specimen: PBMCs. The V call is TRBV6-6, the J call TRBJ1-4; 9 bases match TRBD1. CDR3 DNA: TGTGCCAGCAGTTACCCACAGGGGGCGGATGAAAAACTGTTTTTT. Translated: CASSYPQGADEKLFF.